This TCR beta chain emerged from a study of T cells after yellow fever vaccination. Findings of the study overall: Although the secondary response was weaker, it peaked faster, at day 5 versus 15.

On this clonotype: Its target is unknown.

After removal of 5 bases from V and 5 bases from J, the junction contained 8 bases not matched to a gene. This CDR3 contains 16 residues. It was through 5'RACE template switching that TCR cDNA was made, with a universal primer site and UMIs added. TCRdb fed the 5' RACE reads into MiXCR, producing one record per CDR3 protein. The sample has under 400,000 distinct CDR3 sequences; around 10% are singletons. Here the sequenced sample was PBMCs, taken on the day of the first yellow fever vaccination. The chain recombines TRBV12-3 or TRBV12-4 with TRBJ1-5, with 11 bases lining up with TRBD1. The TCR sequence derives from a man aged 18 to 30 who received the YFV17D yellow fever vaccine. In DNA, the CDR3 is TGTGCCAGCAGTAAAGCGGGGACAGGGGGACATCAGCCCCAGCATTTT. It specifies CASSKAGTGGHQPQHF.